A single sample gave rise to the 20 T cell receptor beta chains below, sequenced in a study of T cells in Graves' hyperthyroidism and ophthalmopathy (dated by TCRdb to the late 2010s). Libraries came from multiplex PCR. The reads were generated on an Illumina HiSeq 2000. Amplification of TCR beta CDR3 regions was carried out from RNA transcripts. For the first round of RT-PCR on the TCR CDR3, the HTBI primer set was used together with the Qiagen OneStep RT-PCR kit. TCRdb took the public reads, trimmed them with fastp at Q25, ran MiXCR for clone calling and kept in-frame beta chains. Each CDR3 protein appears once, grouped with its most common genes and DNA. Here the sample has almost 250,000 distinct CDR3 sequences; approximately 25% occur a single time. The ten largest clones represent around 40% of the sample. Sequencing was performed on blood. Receptors were obtained from a woman aged 40 to 50 with Graves' ophthalmopathy.

At least ten counts were recorded for this clonotype. The chain has TRBV19 and TRBJ2-7; 7 bases are a match to TRBD1. In germline, CDR1 is LNHDA, CDR2 SQIVND (reference sequence). V was clipped by 5 bases and J by 3 bases; unmatched bases: 7. The CDR3 is made up of 14 amino acids. The CDR3 here is CASSPGAGGYEQYF. The CDR3 coding sequence is TGTGCCAGTAGTCCCGGGGCAGGGGGCTACGAGCAGTACTTC.

This clonotype occurred many times. V usage is TRBV29-1 and J usage is TRBJ1-1; 9 bases are a match to TRBD1. The germline gives CDR1 SQVTM, CDR2 ANQGSEA. The CDR3 is made up of 13 amino acids. J gave up 4 bases and V 5 bases, and 5 bases lay outside the gene matches. CDR3: CSVPKTGGTEAFF. CDR3 coding DNA: TGCAGCGTTCCGAAGACAGGGGGCACTGAAGCTTTCTTT. Full variable domain (rest looked up from reference TRBV29-1 and TRBJ1-1): SAVISQKPSRDICQRGTSLTIQCQVDSQVTMMFWYRQQPGQSLTLIATANQGSEATYESGFVIDKFPISRPNLTFSTLTVSNMSPEDSSIYLCSVPKTGGTEAFFGQGTRLTVV.

This clonotype was detected ten times or more. This chain links TRBV11-2 with TRBJ1-2; D is possibly TRBD1 (5 bases). The germline gives CDR1 SGHAT, CDR2 FQNNGV. With 3 bases removed from V and 4 bases from J, the gap between germline ends came to 9 bases. CDR3 length equals 13 residues. CDR3 nucleotides: TGTGCCAGCAGCTTGGGGGGAATCTATGGCTACACCTTC. Encoded protein: CASSLGGIYGYTF.

This CDR3 reads CASSLIPADRRSYEQYF. In DNA form, the CDR3 reads TGTGCCAGCAGTCTCATTCCAGCGGACAGGAGAAGCTACGAGCAGTACTTC. This chain connects TRBV6-1 to TRBJ2-7; TRBD1 matches at 7 bases. CDR3 length: 17 amino acids. In germline, CDR1 is MNHNS, CDR2 SASEGT. The V segment lost 5 bases and the J segment 3 bases; nucleotides outside the gene matches: 16.

The V gene is TRBV20-1, the J gene TRBJ2-5; no clear D. Germline V gene sequence: CDR1 DFQATT, CDR2 SNEGSKA (reference sequence). This CDR3 is built from 11 residues. V was cut by 4 bases and J by 5 bases, with 8 bases left in between. CDR3 protein: CSAMIWETQYF. Here the CDR3 DNA reads TGCAGTGCTATGATTTGGGAGACCCAGTACTTC.

This clonotype has at least ten counts. This rearrangement joins TRBV4-1 to TRBJ2-7, with 8 nucleotides matching TRBD2. V lost 1 base and J lost 2; bases outside the gene matches: 1. Germline V gene lookup returns CDR1 MGHRA and CDR2 YSYEKL. The CDR3 covers 14 residues. The CDR3 nucleotides read TGCGCCAGCAGCCAAGTAGCGGGAACCTACGAGCAGTACTTC. Protein: CASSQVAGTYEQYF.

This clonotype appeared many times. The chain couples TRBV19 to TRBJ2-5; 9 positions agree with TRBD2. The CDR3 extends over 14 amino acids. CDR1 and CDR2 from the germline V gene are LNHDA and SQIVND (reference sequence). With 4 bases clipped from V and 2 bases from J, the junction kept 2 bases outside the gene matches. The CDR3 here is CASSTTSGQETQYF. CDR3 bases: TGTGCCAGTAGTACGACTAGCGGACAAGAGACCCAGTACTTC. Supplemented by reference TRBV19 and TRBJ2-5, the full variable domain reads DGGITQSPKYLFRKEGQNVTLSCEQNLNHDAMYWYRQDPGQGLRLIYYSQIVNDFQKGDIAEGYSVSREKKESFPLTVTSAQKNPTAFYLCASSTTSGQETQYFGPGTRLLVL.

This clonotype has a handful of counts. The CDR3 region has the DNA TGTGCCAGCGGGCCGATTGAAGCTTTCTTT. This encodes CASGPIEAFF. The V call is TRBV6-5, the J call TRBJ1-1; no firm D call. Germline values: CDR1 MNHEY, CDR2 SVGAGI. V lost 8 bases, J lost 7 bases, and 8 bases lay in between. This CDR3 contains 10 residues.

This clonotype has only one observation. The gene calls are TRBV18 and TRBJ1-1; the match to TRBD1 covers 9 bases. Per germline, CDR1 KGHSH and CDR2 LQKENI. CDR3 length equals 14 residues. V gave up 3 bases and J gave up 7 bases; unmatched junction bases: 6. CDR3 sequence: CASSPADRGNEAFF. As DNA, the CDR3 is TGTGCCAGCTCACCGGCTGACAGGGGGAATGAAGCTTTCTTT.

This clonotype was picked up many times. The V and J genes are TRBV30 and TRBJ2-7; D possibly corresponds to TRBD2 (5 bases). Trimming removed 0 bases at V and 2 bases at J, with 11 bases between. The CDR3 is made up of 14 amino acids. CDR1 and CDR2 (germline): GTSNPN, SVGIG (reference sequence). The CDR3 loop is CAWSVLGPPYEQYF. The CDR3 bases are TGTGCCTGGAGTGTACTAGGACCACCCTACGAGCAGTACTTC.

This clonotype was counted between two and nine times. V and J are TRBV12-3 or TRBV12-4 and TRBJ1-2; tentative D call: TRBD1 (6 bases). The CDR3 contains 14 residues. V lost 3 bases, J lost 1 base, and 9 bases lay in between. For the CDR3, the DNA is TGTGCCAGCAGTTTGGGGGGGCTTAACTATGGCTACACCTTC. It is translated as CASSLGGLNYGYTF.

This clonotype showed up many times. The chain carries TRBV7-9 and TRBJ2-2; tentative D call: TRBD1 (6 bases). V was trimmed by 7 bases and J by 5 bases, leaving 17 bases between them. The CDR3 length is 15 residues. Germline CDR1 is SEHNR and CDR2 is FQNEAQ (reference sequence). The CDR3 sequence is CASTSWGQKTGELFF. The CDR3 DNA reads as TGTGCCAGCACCTCTTGGGGACAAAAAACCGGGGAGCTGTTTTTT.

This clonotype was recorded many times. This chain uses TRBV28 with TRBJ1-5; D is possibly TRBD1 (5 bases). Between the trimmed V and J ends, which lost 5 bases and 4 bases, there was a span of 12 bases. CDR1 and CDR2 from the germline V gene are MDHEN and SYDVKM. The CDR3 length is 14 residues. In DNA form, the CDR3 reads TGTGCCAGCAGTGCGGGACTGTGGAATCAGCCCCAGCATTTT. Residues: CASSAGLWNQPQHF.

As for this clonotype: A much larger clone differs by one base, so this may be a read error. The chain has TRBV20-1 and TRBJ2-2; TRBD2 agrees at 10 bases. The V and J ends lost 6 bases and 3 bases, in that order; junction bases with no gene match: 10. The CDR3 length is 16 residues. Germline V CDR1 and CDR2: DFQATT, SNEGSKA (reference sequence). CDR3 DNA: TGCAGTGCACCGAATAGCGGGAGGTCGTACACCGGGGAGCTGTTTTTT. This encodes CSAPNSGRSYTGELFF.

The rearrangement joins TRBV12-3 or TRBV12-4 to TRBJ2-5; D is perhaps TRBD1 or TRBD2 (5 bases each). With 7 bases removed from V and 1 base from J, the gap between germline ends came to 16 bases. The length of the CDR3 is 15 residues. CDR3 nucleotides: TGTGCCAGCACCCCGGGTCAGGGAGTCCAAGAGACCCAGTACTTC. This gives the protein CASTPGQGVQETQYF.

This clonotype was seen only a few times. In DNA form, the CDR3 reads TGTGCCAGCACATCGGGGAGAAAAAGTAGGGTTGGCTACACCTTC. Translating it yields CASTSGRKSRVGYTF. The chain combines TRBV2 with TRBJ1-2; unclear D gene. V was cut by 7 bases and J by 7 bases, with 22 bases left in between. The CDR3 length is 15 residues. The V gene's germline CDR1 is SNHLY and CDR2 FYNNEI.

This clonotype was detected ten times or more. The V and J genes are TRBV3-1 and TRBJ1-5; D not resolved. Germline V gene lookup returns CDR1 LGHDT and CDR2 YNNKEL (reference sequence). The V and J ends lost 2 bases and 0 bases respectively, with 5 bases between them. The CDR3 is 14 residues long. The CDR3 DNA follows: TGTGCCAGCAGCCAATCGGGTAGCAATCAGCCCCAGCATTTT. Translated, it gives CASSQSGSNQPQHF.

In this sample, this clonotype turned up a few times. The J gene is TRBJ2-7, the V gene TRBV12-3 or TRBV12-4; no firm D call. V dropped 5 bases and J dropped 3 bases, with 11 bases sitting between them. The CDR3 consists of 13 residues. CDR3 in DNA: TGTGCCAGCAGTCCCACACAGATCTACGAGCAGTACTTC. Translated: CASSPTQIYEQYF.

Ten or more counts support this clonotype. The chain uses TRBV20-1 and TRBJ2-6; the D gene is possibly TRBD1 (5 bases). V lost 0 bases and J 2 bases, leaving 11 bases between the germline ends. The CDR3 length is 16 residues. CDR1 and CDR2 from the germline V gene are DFQATT and SNEGSKA (reference sequence). The CDR3 region has the DNA TGCAGTGCTAGAGAGGGGCAGGCAGCTGGGGCCAACGTCCTGACTTTC. Its protein product is CSAREGQAAGANVLTF.

This clonotype was seen many times. V is TRBV3-1 and J is TRBJ1-2, with D possibly TRBD1 on 5 matching bases. The CDR3 extends over 15 amino acids. Trimming pared 4 bases from V and 4 bases from J, leaving 16 bases between. CDR1 and CDR2 (germline): LGHDT, YNNKEL (reference sequence). The CDR3 here is CASSPSGLWGYGYTF. The CDR3 DNA reads TGTGCCAGCAGCCCCTCGGGACTCTGGGGCTATGGCTACACCTTC.